Presented here are 17 T cell receptor beta chains from one specimen sequenced in a study of T cells in Graves' hyperthyroidism and ophthalmopathy. Amplification targeted TCR beta CDR3 regions from RNA transcripts. TCR CDR3 underwent first-round RT-PCR with the HTBI primer set. TCRdb independently ran MiXCR on the multiplex PCR reads; one entry per CDR3 protein. The data hold more than 450,000 distinct CDR3 sequences, with about 20% observed a single time. Sample: blood. The receptors were gathered from a man aged 40-50 years with Graves' ophthalmopathy.

Many counts were recorded for this clonotype. The chain couples TRBV20-1 to TRBJ2-5, with 8 bases aligning to TRBD1. V gave up 0 bases and J gave up 1 base; unmatched junction bases: 4. Germline V gene data show CDR1 as DFQATT and CDR2 as SNEGSKA (reference sequence). The CDR3 totals 15 residues. In DNA form, the CDR3 reads TGCAGTGCTAGAGATGGTGGACAGGGCCAAGAGACCCAGTACTTC. Translating gives CSARDGGQGQETQYF.

The gene calls are TRBV9 and TRBJ2-3; possibly TRBD2 for D (6 bases). The CDR3 runs to 13 residues. CDR1 is SGDLS, CDR2 YYNGEE, per germline. V lost 10 bases to trimming and J lost 2 bases, with 14 bases between them. The CDR3 here is CAGSRGTTDTQYF. DNA for the CDR3: TGTGCCGGTTCTCGGGGGACCACAGATACGCAGTATTTT.

This clonotype appeared many times. The chain uses TRBV7-3 and TRBJ2-5; D not certain. The CDR3 loop spans 15 amino acids. Trimming removed 1 base from V and 5 bases from J, with 14 bases in between. CDR1 and CDR2 (germline): SGHTA, FQGTGA. CDR3 loop: CASSLNGVNSETQYF. The CDR3 DNA reads as TGTGCCAGCAGCTTAAACGGAGTAAATTCGGAGACCCAGTACTTC.

With regard to this clonotype: A much larger clone differs by one base, so this may be a read error. The chain has TRBV28 and TRBJ2-7; a possible D gene is TRBD1 (6 bases). This CDR3 is built from 14 residues. The germline gives CDR1 MDHEN, CDR2 SYDVKM. The CDR3 protein is CASSQTGLGYEQHF. DNA of the CDR3: TGTGCCAGCAGCCAAACAGGGTTAGGTTACGAGCAGCACTTC.

The chain carries TRBV6-2 or TRBV6-3 and TRBJ2-1; 8 bases fit TRBD2. From germline, CDR1 is MNHEY and CDR2 SVGEGT. The ends lost 6 bases at V and 6 bases at J; junction bases unmatched: 4. The CDR3 is made up of 13 amino acids. CDR3: CASRPTSGNEQFF. The CDR3 DNA reads as TGTGCCAGCAGACCAACTAGCGGCAATGAGCAGTTCTTC.

At least ten counts were recorded for this clonotype. V usage is TRBV28 and J usage is TRBJ2-7, with D tentatively TRBD2 (5 bases). The CDR3 totals 14 residues. The V and J ends lost 3 bases and 2 bases respectively, with 11 bases between them. Germline V gives CDR1 MDHEN, CDR2 SYDVKM. The CDR3 region is CASSFFGNPYEQYF. In DNA form, the CDR3 reads TGTGCCAGCAGTTTTTTCGGGAATCCCTACGAGCAGTACTTC.

This rearrangement joins TRBV3-1 to TRBJ1-6; 7 nucleotides line up with TRBD1. The trim removed 2 bases at V and 12 bases at J, leaving 10 bases unmatched. The CDR3 consists of 15 residues. Looked up from germline, CDR1 is LGHDT and CDR2 is YNNKEL (reference sequence). The CDR3 here is CASSQRGLGAGPLHF. CDR3 nucleotide sequence: TGTGCCAGCAGCCAAAGGGGGCTCGGAGCAGGACCCCTCCACTTT.

The chain is built from TRBV28 and TRBJ1-1; D is ambiguous. Looked up from germline, CDR1 is MDHEN and CDR2 is SYDVKM. The V and J ends lost 4 bases and 5 bases respectively, with 14 bases between them. CDR3 size: 14 residues. The CDR3 region has the DNA TGTGCCAGCAGTTCCGACGCCCTAAGAACTGAAGCTTTCTTT. It codes for CASSSDALRTEAFF.

There are a few counts of this clonotype. The rearrangement joins TRBV11-2 to TRBJ1-5; TRBD1 might be the D (5 bases). V was shortened by 5 bases and J by 0 bases, with 14 bases between the two germline ends. The CDR3 spans 16 residues. Germline assignment: CDR1 SGHAT and CDR2 FQNNGV. The CDR3 sequence is CASSPRGSGSNQPQHF. The DNA for the CDR3 is TGTGCCAGCAGCCCGAGGGGCAGTGGTAGCAATCAGCCCCAGCATTTT.

The V and J genes are TRBV6-1 and TRBJ1-4; D is undetermined. The germline V gene has CDR1 MNHNS and CDR2 SASEGT. This CDR3 has 14 amino acids. Between the trimmed V and J ends, which lost 1 base and 5 bases, there was a span of 8 bases. This CDR3 is CASSEVEGNEKLFF. DNA of the CDR3: TGTGCCAGCAGTGAAGTGGAGGGAAATGAAAAACTGTTTTTT.

In DNA form, the CDR3 reads TGTGCCAGTGCCGCCGCACGGGGAGGAGGCTACACCTTC. Amino acids: CASAAARGGGYTF. The V gene is TRBV19, the J gene TRBJ1-2; D not resolved. Trimming cost V 8 bases and J 8 bases, with 18 bases left between them. Germline V lookup: CDR1 LNHDA, CDR2 SQIVND (reference sequence). This CDR3 comprises 13 residues.

This clonotype was seen ten or more times. This chain uses TRBV30 with TRBJ2-5; TRBD1 or TRBD2 may be the D gene (5 bases each). Trimming took 0 bases from V and 2 from J, leaving 13 bases between them. This CDR3 region has 15 residues. In germline, CDR1 is GTSNPN, CDR2 SVGIG (reference sequence). DNA for the CDR3: TGTGCCTGGAGTGTACGGGGCAGTCTGCAAGAGACCCAGTACTTC. Its protein is CAWSVRGSLQETQYF.

This clonotype was found many times. This rearrangement joins TRBV2 to TRBJ2-2; 7 nucleotides match TRBD1. Per germline, CDR1 SNHLY and CDR2 FYNNEI. CDR3 size: 14 residues. The V and J ends lost 6 bases and 0 bases, in that order; junction bases with no gene match: 1. For the CDR3, the DNA is TGTGCCAGCAGGACAGGGTCGAACACCGGGGAGCTGTTTTTT. Encoded protein: CASRTGSNTGELFF.

As to this clonotype: Since no conserved phenylalanine or tryptophan closes the CDR3, a read error is the likely cause. The gene calls are TRBV4-1 and TRBJ1-1; D is ambiguous. V lost 0 bases, J lost 8 bases, and 10 bases lay in between. CDR3 length: 13 residues. CDR1 MGHRA and CDR2 YSYEKL come from the germline V gene. CDR3: CASSQDGLGEAFL. DNA for the CDR3: TGCGCCAGCAGCCAAGATGGGCTGGGGGAAGCTTTCCTT.

This clonotype was detected many times. This chain connects TRBV7-3 to TRBJ2-1; 9 bases match TRBD2. V lost 6 bases, J lost 2 bases, and 5 bases stayed unmatched. The germline V gene has CDR1 SGHTA and CDR2 FQGTGA. This CDR3 comprises 15 residues. CDR3 in amino acids: CASSSTSGAYNEQFF. DNA of the CDR3: TGTGCCAGCAGTTCGACTAGCGGAGCCTACAATGAGCAGTTCTTC.

A few counts support this clonotype. An end of the junction does not agree with germline; a read error may underlie this. This chain joins TRBV3-1 and TRBJ1-2; D unresolved. This CDR3 is 13 amino acids long. Germline V gene lookup returns CDR1 LGHDT and CDR2 YNNKEL (reference sequence). CDR3 amino acids: CASNQDHIRGYTF. The CDR3 DNA sequence: TGTGCCAGCAACCAAGACCACATTCGCGGCTACACCTTC.

This clonotype was detected a few times. The chain combines TRBV20-1 with TRBJ2-7; the D is unclear. The CDR3 has 12 residues. Trimming removed 0 bases from V and 3 bases from J, with 6 bases in between. Germline V gene lookup returns CDR1 DFQATT and CDR2 SNEGSKA (reference sequence). The CDR3, as DNA: TGCAGTGCTAGAGAATTGCACTACGAGCAGTACTTC. Encoded protein: CSARELHYEQYF.